This TCR beta chain originates from a study of T cell repertoires in cytomegalovirus infection. This clonotype was observed a handful of times. Its antigen is not known. The junction departs from the called germline gene at one end, perhaps through a read error. The CDR3 covers 14 residues. TCRdb ran MiXCR on the reads and lists one entry per CDR3 protein. The table records approximately 470,000 distinct CDR3 sequences, about 42% of them present only once. This TCR was recovered from a human donor in good health (CMV status not recorded). Some clones in this sample may be carry-over from other donors' samples. The specimen comprised cultured PBMCs, sampled from culture after CMV antigen stimulation. The chain carries TRBV12-3 or TRBV12-4 and TRBJ2-7, with TRBD2 identical over 11 bases. The DNA of the CDR3 is TGTGCCAGCAGTGTAGCGGGGGGGTCTTACGAGCAGTACTTC. Amino acid sequence: CASSVAGGSYEQYF.